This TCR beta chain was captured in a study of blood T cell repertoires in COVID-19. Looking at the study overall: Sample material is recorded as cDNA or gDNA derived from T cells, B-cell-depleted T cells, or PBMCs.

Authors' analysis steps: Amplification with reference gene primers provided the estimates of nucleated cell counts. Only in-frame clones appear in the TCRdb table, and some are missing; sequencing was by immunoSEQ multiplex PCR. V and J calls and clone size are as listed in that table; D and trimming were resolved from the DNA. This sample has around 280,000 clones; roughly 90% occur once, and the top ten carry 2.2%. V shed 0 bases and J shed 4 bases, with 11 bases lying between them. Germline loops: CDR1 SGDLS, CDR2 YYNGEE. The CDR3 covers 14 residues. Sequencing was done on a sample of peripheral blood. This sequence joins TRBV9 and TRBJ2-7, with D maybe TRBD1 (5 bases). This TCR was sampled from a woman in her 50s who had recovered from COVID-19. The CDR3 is CASSVDGALYEQYF. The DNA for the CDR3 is TGTGCCAGCAGCGTAGATGGGGCTCTTTACGAGCAGTACTTC.